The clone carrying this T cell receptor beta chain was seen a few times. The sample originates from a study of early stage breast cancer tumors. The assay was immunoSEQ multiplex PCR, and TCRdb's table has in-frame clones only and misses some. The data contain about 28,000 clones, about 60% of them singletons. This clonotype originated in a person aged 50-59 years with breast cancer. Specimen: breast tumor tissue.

The CDR3 loop reads CASSYATGGAYNEQFF. CDR3 coding DNA: TGTGCCAGCAGTTACGCGACAGGGGGGGCTTACAATGAGCAGTTCTTC. This rearrangement joins TRBV6-5 to TRBJ2-1; TRBD1 matches at 9 bases. Germline CDR1 is MNHEY and CDR2 is SVGAGI. Losses at the gene ends were 2 bases for V and 4 bases for J; bases not matched to a gene: 6. CDR3 length equals 16 residues.